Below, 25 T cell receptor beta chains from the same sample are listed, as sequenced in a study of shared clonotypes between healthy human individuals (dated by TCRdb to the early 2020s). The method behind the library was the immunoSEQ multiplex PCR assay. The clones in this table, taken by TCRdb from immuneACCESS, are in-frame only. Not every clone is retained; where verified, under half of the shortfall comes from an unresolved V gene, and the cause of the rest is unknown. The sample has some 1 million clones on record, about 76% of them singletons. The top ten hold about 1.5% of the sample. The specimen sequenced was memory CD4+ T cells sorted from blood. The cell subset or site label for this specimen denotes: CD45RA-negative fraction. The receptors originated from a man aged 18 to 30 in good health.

The DNA for the CDR3 is TGCGCCAGCTCCCTGGGGGCGGACACCGGGGAGCTGTTTTTT. Protein product: CASSLGADTGELFF. The chain uses TRBV5-1 and TRBJ2-2, with D maybe TRBD1 (6 bases). The CDR3 runs to 14 residues. Germline CDR1 reads SGHRS; CDR2 reads YFSETQ. The V end lost 7 bases, the J end lost 3 bases, and 13 bases lay between the germline ends.

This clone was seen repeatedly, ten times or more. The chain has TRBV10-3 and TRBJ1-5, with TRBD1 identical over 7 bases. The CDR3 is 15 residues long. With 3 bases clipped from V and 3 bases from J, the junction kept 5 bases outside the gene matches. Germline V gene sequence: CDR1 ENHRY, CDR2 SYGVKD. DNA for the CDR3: TGTGCCATCAGTGAAGTAGGGGGCATCAATCAGCCCCAGCATTTT. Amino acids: CAISEVGGINQPQHF.

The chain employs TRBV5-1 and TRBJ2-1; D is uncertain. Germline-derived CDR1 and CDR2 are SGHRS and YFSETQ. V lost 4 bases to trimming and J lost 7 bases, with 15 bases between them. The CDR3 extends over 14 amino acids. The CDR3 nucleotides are TGCGCCAGCAGCCCGTTTCTCCCGAATAATGAGCAGTTCTTC. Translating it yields CASSPFLPNNEQFF. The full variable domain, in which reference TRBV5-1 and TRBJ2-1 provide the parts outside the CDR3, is KAGVTQTPRYLIKTRGQQVTLSCSPISGHRSVSWYQQTPGQGLQFLFEYFSETQRNKGNFPGRFSGRQFSNSRSEMNVSTLELGDSALYLCASSPFLPNNEQFFGPGTRLTVL.

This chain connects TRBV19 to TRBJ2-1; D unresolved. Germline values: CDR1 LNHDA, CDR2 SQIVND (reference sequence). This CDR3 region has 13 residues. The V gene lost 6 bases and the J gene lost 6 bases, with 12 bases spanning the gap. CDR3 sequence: CASRTGRANEQFF. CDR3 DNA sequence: TGTGCCAGTAGGACCGGACGTGCCAATGAGCAGTTCTTC.

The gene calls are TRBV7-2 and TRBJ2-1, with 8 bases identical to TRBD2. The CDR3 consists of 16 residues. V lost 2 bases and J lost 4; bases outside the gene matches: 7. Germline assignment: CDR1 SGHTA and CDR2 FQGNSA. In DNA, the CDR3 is TGTGCCAGCAGCTTAAGGGCTAGCGGGTTTTACAATGAGCAGTTCTTC. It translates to CASSLRASGFYNEQFF.

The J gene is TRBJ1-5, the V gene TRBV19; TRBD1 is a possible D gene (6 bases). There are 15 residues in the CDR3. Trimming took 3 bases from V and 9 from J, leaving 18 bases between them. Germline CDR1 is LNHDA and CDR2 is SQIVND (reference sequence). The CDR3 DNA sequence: TGTGCCAGTAGTATGAAGGTGGACAGCCAGTGGCCCCAGCATTTT. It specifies CASSMKVDSQWPQHF.

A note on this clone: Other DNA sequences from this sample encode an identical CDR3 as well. The CDR3 reads CSASSAYEQYF. In DNA form, the CDR3 reads TGCAGTGCTAGCTCGGCCTACGAGCAGTACTTC. The genes are TRBV20-1 and TRBJ2-7; D unclear. The CDR3 totals 11 residues. Germline V gives CDR1 DFQATT, CDR2 SNEGSKA (reference sequence). V was clipped by 3 bases and J by 2 bases, with 5 bases between them.

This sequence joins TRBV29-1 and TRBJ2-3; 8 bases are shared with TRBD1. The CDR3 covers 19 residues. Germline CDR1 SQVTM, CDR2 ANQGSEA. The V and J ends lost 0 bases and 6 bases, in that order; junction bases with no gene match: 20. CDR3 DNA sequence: TGCAGCGTTGAAGACCTCGCAGACAGGGGAGTTGTAATTGGGGATACGCAGTATTTT. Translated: CSVEDLADRGVVIGDTQYF.

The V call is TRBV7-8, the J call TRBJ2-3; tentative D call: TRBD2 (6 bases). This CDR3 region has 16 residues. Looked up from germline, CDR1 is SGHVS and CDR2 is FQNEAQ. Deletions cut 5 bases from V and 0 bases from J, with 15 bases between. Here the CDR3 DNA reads TGTGCCAGCAGCCCGGGAGTTTTCGACAGCACAGATACGCAGTATTTT. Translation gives CASSPGVFDSTDTQYF.

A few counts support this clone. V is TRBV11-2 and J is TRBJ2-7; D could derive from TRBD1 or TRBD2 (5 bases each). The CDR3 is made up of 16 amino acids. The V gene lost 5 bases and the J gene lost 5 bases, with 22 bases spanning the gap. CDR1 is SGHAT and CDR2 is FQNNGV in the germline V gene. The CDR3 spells CASSPTGGRERHEQYF. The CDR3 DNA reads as TGTGCCAGCAGCCCCACCGGAGGCAGGGAAAGGCACGAGCAGTACTTC.

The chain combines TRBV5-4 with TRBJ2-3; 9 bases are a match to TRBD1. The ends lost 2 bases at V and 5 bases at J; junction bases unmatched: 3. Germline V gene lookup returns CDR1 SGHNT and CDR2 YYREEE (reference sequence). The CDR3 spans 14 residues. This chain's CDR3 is CASSFGQGIDTQYF. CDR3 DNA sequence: TGTGCCAGCAGCTTCGGACAGGGGATAGATACGCAGTATTTT. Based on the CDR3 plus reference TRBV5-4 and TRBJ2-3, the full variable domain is ETGVTQSPTHLIKTRGQQVTLRCSSQSGHNTVSWYQQALGQGPQFIFQYYREEENGRGNFPPRFSGLQFPNYSSELNVNALELDDSALYLCASSFGQGIDTQYFGPGTRLTVL.

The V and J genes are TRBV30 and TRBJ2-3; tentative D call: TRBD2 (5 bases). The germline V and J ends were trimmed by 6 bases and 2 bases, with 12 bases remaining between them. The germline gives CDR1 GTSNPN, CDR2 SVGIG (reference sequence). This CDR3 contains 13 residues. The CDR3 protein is CACPKRYTDTQYF. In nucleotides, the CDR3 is TGTGCCTGCCCGAAGCGGTACACAGATACGCAGTATTTT.

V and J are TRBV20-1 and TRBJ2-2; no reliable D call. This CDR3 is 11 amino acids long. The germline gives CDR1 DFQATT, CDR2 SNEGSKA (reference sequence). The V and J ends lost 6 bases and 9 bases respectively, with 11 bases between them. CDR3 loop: CSALREWELFF. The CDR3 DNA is TGCAGTGCCTTAAGAGAGTGGGAGCTGTTTTTT.

The CDR3 loop is CASSYSLPTDTQYF. The CDR3, as DNA: TGTGCCAGCAGTTACTCCCTCCCCACAGATACGCAGTATTTT. The genes are TRBV6-6 and TRBJ2-3; no definite D call. The V end was cut by 0 bases, the J end by 2 bases, with 6 bases between. The CDR3 extends over 14 amino acids. The germline V gene has CDR1 MNHNY and CDR2 SVGAGI (reference sequence).

CDR3 bases: TGTGCCAGCAGCGTCACCGGGACTGAAAAAAATGAGCAGTTCTTC. Translating gives CASSVTGTEKNEQFF. The chain couples TRBV9 to TRBJ2-1; tentative D call: TRBD2 (6 bases). Trimming left V 2 bases short and J 7 bases short, with 16 bases between. This CDR3 spans 15 amino acids. Germline V gene lookup returns CDR1 SGDLS and CDR2 YYNGEE.

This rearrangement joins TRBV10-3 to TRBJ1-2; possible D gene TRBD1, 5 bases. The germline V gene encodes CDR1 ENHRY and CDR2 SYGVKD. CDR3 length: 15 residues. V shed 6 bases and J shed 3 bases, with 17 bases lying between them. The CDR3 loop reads CAIRFGVAGDYGYTF. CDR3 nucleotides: TGTGCCATCAGATTCGGGGTGGCGGGGGACTATGGCTACACCTTC.

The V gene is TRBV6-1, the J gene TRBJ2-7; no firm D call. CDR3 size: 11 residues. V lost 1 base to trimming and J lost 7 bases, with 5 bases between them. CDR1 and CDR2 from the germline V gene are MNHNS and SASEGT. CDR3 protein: CASSEGPEQYF. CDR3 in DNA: TGTGCCAGCAGTGAAGGCCCAGAGCAGTACTTC.

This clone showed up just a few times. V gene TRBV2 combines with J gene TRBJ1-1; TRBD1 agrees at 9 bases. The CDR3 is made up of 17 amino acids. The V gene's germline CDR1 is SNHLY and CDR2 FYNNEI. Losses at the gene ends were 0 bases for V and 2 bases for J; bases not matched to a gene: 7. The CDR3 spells CASSEALGGQGNTEAFF. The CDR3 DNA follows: TGTGCCAGCAGTGAAGCGCTTGGGGGACAGGGAAACACTGAAGCTTTCTTT. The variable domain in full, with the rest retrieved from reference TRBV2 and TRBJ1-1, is EPEVTQTPSHQVTQMGQEVILRCVPISNHLYFYWYRQILGQKVEFLVSFYNNEISEKSEIFDDQFSVERPDGSNFTLKIRSTKLEDSAMYFCASSEALGGQGNTEAFFGQGTRLTVV.

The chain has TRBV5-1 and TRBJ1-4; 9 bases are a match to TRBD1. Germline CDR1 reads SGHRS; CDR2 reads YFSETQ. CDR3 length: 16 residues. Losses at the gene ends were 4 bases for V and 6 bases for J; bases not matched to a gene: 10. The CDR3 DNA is TGCGCCAGCAGCCTGGGCTGGGGACAGGGAGATGAAAAACTGTTTTTT. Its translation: CASSLGWGQGDEKLFF.

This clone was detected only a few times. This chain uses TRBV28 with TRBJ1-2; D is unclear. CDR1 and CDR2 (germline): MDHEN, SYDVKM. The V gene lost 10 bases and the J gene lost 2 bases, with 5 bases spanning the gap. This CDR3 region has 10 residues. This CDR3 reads CATINYGYTF. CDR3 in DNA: TGTGCCACTATAAACTATGGCTACACCTTC.

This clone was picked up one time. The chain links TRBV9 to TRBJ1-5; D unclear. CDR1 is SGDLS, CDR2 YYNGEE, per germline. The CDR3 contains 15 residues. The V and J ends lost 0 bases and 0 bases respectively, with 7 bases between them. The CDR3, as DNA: TGTGCCAGCAGCGTAGCCGGGGATAGCAATCAGCCCCAGCATTTT. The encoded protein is CASSVAGDSNQPQHF. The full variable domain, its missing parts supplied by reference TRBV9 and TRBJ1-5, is DSGVTQTPKHLITATGQRVTLRCSPRSGDLSVYWYQQSLDQGLQFLIQYYNGEERAKGNILERFSAQQFPDLHSELNLSSLELGDSALYFCASSVAGDSNQPQHFGDGTRLSIL.

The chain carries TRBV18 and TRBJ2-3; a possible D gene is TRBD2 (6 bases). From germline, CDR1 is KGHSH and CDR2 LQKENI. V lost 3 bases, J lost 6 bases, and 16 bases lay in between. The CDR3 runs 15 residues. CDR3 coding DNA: TGTGCCAGCTCACCCCCCGGGAGAGCGTCGGATACGCAGTATTTT. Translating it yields CASSPPGRASDTQYF. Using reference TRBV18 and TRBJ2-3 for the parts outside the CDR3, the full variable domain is NAGVMQNPRHLVRRRGQEARLRCSPMKGHSHVYWYRQLPEEGLKFMVYLQKENIIDESGMPKERFSAEFPKEGPSILRIQQVVRGDSAAYFCASSPPGRASDTQYFGPGTRLTVL.

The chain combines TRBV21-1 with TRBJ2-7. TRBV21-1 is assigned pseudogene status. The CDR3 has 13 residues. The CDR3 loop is CASSKGRAIEQYF. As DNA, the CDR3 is TGTGCCAGCAGCAAAGGACGGGCTATCGAGCAGTACTTC.

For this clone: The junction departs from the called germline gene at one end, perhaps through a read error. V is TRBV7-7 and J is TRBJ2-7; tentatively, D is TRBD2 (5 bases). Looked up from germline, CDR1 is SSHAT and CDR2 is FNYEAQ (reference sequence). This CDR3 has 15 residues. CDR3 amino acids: CASSLKGQRIYEQYF. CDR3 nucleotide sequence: TGTGCTAGCAGCTTAAAGGGTCAGCGGATCTACGAGCAGTACTTC.

The CDR3 region is CASSQELGNEQFF. The CDR3 region has the DNA TGCGCCAGCAGCCAGGAGCTAGGAAATGAGCAGTTCTTC. This rearrangement joins TRBV4-3 to TRBJ2-1; the D is unclear. The V and J ends lost 3 bases and 7 bases respectively, with 10 bases between them. From germline, CDR1 is LGHNA and CDR2 YSLEER. The CDR3 consists of 13 residues.